This T cell receptor (beta chain) stems from a study of CD8+ T cells in alopecia areata. Findings and limits, study-wide: It was observed that many expanded lesional clones persisted in scalp and blood during tofacitinib. Administration of tofacitinib significantly diminished scalp clonality and expanded CD8+ clones within the top 100. Lesional scalp, notably in alopecia totalis/universalis, had clonality above that of normal scalp. Scalp sample sequencing also detects resident alphabeta T cells of normal skin.

Comments on this clone: What it binds is not known. A far more abundant clone sits one base away, making this likely a read error.

CDR1 and CDR2 (germline): LGHNA, YSLEER. Trimming took 5 bases from V and 0 from J, leaving 16 bases between them. This CDR3 comprises 17 residues. Extracted RNA was reverse transcribed into cDNA, the sequencing template. The table came from immunoSEQ multiplex PCR; TCRdb's copy has only in-frame clones and leaves some out. The sample consists of around 150,000 clones, roughly 82% of them appearing once. Treatment indicated: oral pan-JAK inhibitor, 5-10 mg twice daily. The sequences come from CD8+ T cells sorted from blood, collected at week 4, from a patient treated with tofacitinib. The receptor was derived from a human donor with alopecia areata. The chain employs TRBV4-3 and TRBJ2-2, with TRBD1 as a possible D gene (5 bases). The CDR3 DNA reads as TGCGCCAGCAGCTTGATTACAGGCCGCCCGAACACCGGGGAGCTGTTTTTT. The encoded protein is CASSLITGRPNTGELFF.